The 23 T cell receptor beta chains listed next were all sequenced from one sample in a study of T cell repertoires in cytomegalovirus infection. Using its own MiXCR run on the reads, TCRdb lists one record per CDR3 protein. The table shows 200,000 to 300,000 distinct CDR3 sequences, with about 13% occurring only once. Sequencing was done on a sample of PBMCs. These receptors came from a human donor in good health (CMV status not recorded). Some clones in this sample may be carry-over from other donors' samples.

This clonotype was observed many times. The gene calls are TRBV7-8 and TRBJ2-2, with TRBD2 identical over 7 bases. Germline V gene data show CDR1 as SGHVS and CDR2 as FQNEAQ. J was trimmed by 7 bases and V by 0 bases; bases with no gene match: 5. This CDR3 contains 15 residues. This chain's CDR3 is CASSLAGRRDGELFF. The CDR3 DNA sequence: TGTGCCAGCAGCTTAGCCGGGAGGCGTGACGGGGAGCTGTTTTTT.

This clonotype was observed many times. The chain uses TRBV20-1 and TRBJ2-1; no clear D. Per germline, CDR1 DFQATT and CDR2 SNEGSKA (reference sequence). The CDR3 sequence is 13 residues long. V lost 4 bases, J lost 8 bases, and 15 bases lay in between. The CDR3 sequence is CSAKDASIDEQFF. The DNA for the CDR3 is TGCAGTGCTAAGGACGCTAGTATCGATGAGCAGTTCTTC.

This clonotype was counted a few times. The genes are TRBV19 and TRBJ2-3; D is unresolved. Germline V gene sequence: CDR1 LNHDA, CDR2 SQIVND (reference sequence). Trimming cost V 2 bases and J 2 bases, with 11 bases left between them. The CDR3 contains 15 residues. The CDR3 loop is CASSIFKFPTDTQYF. The CDR3 DNA reads as TGTGCCAGTAGTATATTCAAGTTCCCCACAGATACGCAGTATTTT.

This chain uses TRBV19 with TRBJ1-1; TRBD1 agrees at 7 bases. This CDR3 comprises 14 residues. V dropped 6 bases and J dropped 5; count of bases not matched to a gene: 9. The V gene's germline CDR1 is LNHDA and CDR2 SQIVND (reference sequence). The DNA of the CDR3 is TGTGCCAGTAGCACACTACAGGGGTGGACTGAAGCTTTCTTT. Translating gives CASSTLQGWTEAFF.

The chain uses TRBV20-1 and TRBJ2-1; perhaps TRBD1 as D (5 bases). Looked up from germline, CDR1 is DFQATT and CDR2 is SNEGSKA (reference sequence). The CDR3 sequence is 13 residues long. V shed 3 bases and J shed 6 bases, with 12 bases lying between them. The CDR3 reads CSASPLQVNEQFF. The CDR3 coding sequence is TGCAGTGCTAGCCCCTTACAGGTCAATGAGCAGTTCTTC.

This clonotype was observed at least ten times. The chain couples TRBV14 to TRBJ1-1; 7 bases are a match to TRBD1. Germline CDR1 SGHDN, CDR2 FVKESK. J was trimmed by 1 base and V by 3 bases; bases with no gene match: 5. The CDR3 runs 15 residues. In DNA form, the CDR3 reads TGTGCCAGCAGCCACCTCGACAGGGCGAACACTGAAGCTTTCTTT. As protein: CASSHLDRANTEAFF. Full variable domain (rest looked up from reference TRBV14 and TRBJ1-1): EAGVTQFPSHSVIEKGQTVTLRCDPISGHDNLYWYRRVMGKEIKFLLHFVKESKQDESGMPNNRFLAERTGGTYSTLKVQPAELEDSGVYFCASSHLDRANTEAFFGQGTRLTVV.

This clonotype was seen at least ten times. The chain combines TRBV6-5 with TRBJ2-3, with 7 bases identical to TRBD1. After removal of 6 bases from V and 5 bases from J, the junction contained 8 bases not matched to a gene. This CDR3 has 14 residues. CDR1 MNHEY and CDR2 SVGAGI come from the germline V gene. The CDR3 spells CASSFGQDGDTQYF. DNA of the CDR3: TGTGCCAGCAGCTTCGGACAGGACGGAGATACGCAGTATTTT.

This clonotype came up many times. This rearrangement joins TRBV11-3 to TRBJ2-4; no clear D. The CDR3 spans 13 residues. V was trimmed by 4 bases and J by 5 bases, leaving 9 bases between them. Germline loops: CDR1 SGHNT, CDR2 YENEEA. The CDR3 region has the DNA TGTGCCAGCAGCTCCAGCTATGAAAACATTCAGTACTTC. Amino acid sequence: CASSSSYENIQYF.

V gene TRBV4-2 combines with J gene TRBJ1-5; 7 positions match TRBD1. The CDR3 runs to 15 residues. V lost 5 bases, J lost 3 bases, and 7 bases stayed unmatched. CDR1 and CDR2 from the germline V gene are LGHNA and YNFKEQ. The CDR3 is CASSSGQSLNQPQHF. DNA for the CDR3: TGTGCCAGCAGCTCGGGACAGTCTCTCAATCAGCCCCAGCATTTT.

With respect to this clonotype: Being one base from a much bigger clone, this may be a read error. The rearrangement links TRBV12-3 or TRBV12-4 to TRBJ2-5; D is unresolved. V lost 6 bases and J 1 base, leaving 9 bases between the germline ends. The CDR3 is made up of 13 amino acids. CDR3 sequence reads: CASRDTIQETQYF. The DNA of the CDR3 is TGTGCCAGCAGAGATACCATCCAAGAGACCCAGTACTTC.

This clonotype was recorded at least ten times. The chain recombines TRBV29-1 with TRBJ1-1, with 7 bases fitting TRBD1. The CDR3 is made up of 13 amino acids. Trimming at V came to 8 bases and at J to 5 bases, leaving 11 bases not matched to a gene. Germline V gives CDR1 SQVTM, CDR2 ANQGSEA. The CDR3 region is CSTKSGTATEAFF. Written as DNA, the CDR3 is TGCAGCACAAAGTCCGGGACAGCTACTGAAGCTTTCTTT.

V usage is TRBV18 and J usage is TRBJ2-1; D is undetermined. The ends were cut back, 2 bases at V and 9 bases at J, with 11 bases in the middle. From germline, CDR1 is KGHSH and CDR2 LQKENI. The CDR3 totals 13 residues. CDR3 coding DNA: TGTGCCAGCTCACCAGGTCGTGATCTTGAGCAGTTCTTC. It is translated as CASSPGRDLEQFF.

This chain joins TRBV5-4 and TRBJ2-7, with D tentatively TRBD1 (7 bases). Trimming took off 4 bases at V and 2 bases at J, with 16 bases between the two ends. Germline CDR1 and CDR2: SGHNT and YYREEE (reference sequence). The CDR3 extends over 15 amino acids. CDR3 sequence reads: CASSGGTVNAYEQYF. The CDR3 bases are TGTGCCAGCAGCGGCGGGACAGTCAACGCCTACGAGCAGTACTTC.

This chain joins TRBV7-3 and TRBJ2-2, with 9 nucleotides matching TRBD1. The J segment lost 5 bases and the V segment lost 1 base, leaving 2 bases of the junction unmatched. The CDR3 spans 15 residues. Germline CDR1 and CDR2: SGHTA and FQGTGA. This CDR3 is CASSLKQGATGELFF. The CDR3, as DNA: TGTGCCAGCAGCTTAAAACAGGGGGCAACCGGGGAGCTGTTTTTT.

The table lists this clonotype with many counts. This rearrangement joins TRBV20-1 to TRBJ2-7; D not certain. Germline V lookup: CDR1 DFQATT, CDR2 SNEGSKA (reference sequence). This CDR3 comprises 12 residues. V gave up 8 bases and J gave up 0 bases, with 11 bases separating them. CDR3 DNA sequence: TGCAGTTCCACCCGGGTCTCCTACGAGCAGTACTTC. Amino acid sequence: CSSTRVSYEQYF.

This clonotype was observed at least ten times. The rearrangement uses TRBV28 and TRBJ2-5; D unresolved. Germline V gene sequence: CDR1 MDHEN, CDR2 SYDVKM. This CDR3 is 13 amino acids long. Trimming cost V 5 bases and J 6 bases, with 13 bases left between them. The CDR3 DNA reads TGTGCCAGCAGTATAGAAAGGGAACAGACCCAGTACTTC. As protein: CASSIEREQTQYF.

This clonotype has just a few counts. This chain joins TRBV29-1 and TRBJ2-1, with 14 bases that match TRBD2. Per germline, CDR1 SQVTM and CDR2 ANQGSEA. V lost 6 bases, J lost 6 bases, and 1 base stayed unmatched. This CDR3 spans 13 amino acids. CDR3 coding DNA: TGCAGCGTCGGGACTAGCGGGAGCAATGAGCAGTTCTTC. It translates to CSVGTSGSNEQFF.

The count of this clonotype is one. In DNA form, the CDR3 reads TGCGCCAGCAGCTTGAGTCCGACAGGGTCTGAAAAACTGTTTTTT. Its translation: CASSLSPTGSEKLFF. V usage is TRBV5-1 and J usage is TRBJ1-4; TRBD1 agrees at 7 bases. The J segment lost 7 bases and the V segment lost 1 base, leaving 7 bases of the junction unmatched. From germline, CDR1 is SGHRS and CDR2 YFSETQ. The CDR3 extends over 15 amino acids.

The chain carries TRBV7-9 and TRBJ1-2, with D unresolved. Trimming pared 1 base from V and 8 bases from J, leaving 11 bases between. The germline gives CDR1 SEHNR, CDR2 FQNEAQ (reference sequence). The CDR3 runs 13 residues. CDR3 bases: TGTGCCAGCAGCTTAGTCCTCACGGGGGGCTACACCTTC. Protein: CASSLVLTGGYTF.

The chain is built from TRBV12-3 or TRBV12-4 and TRBJ2-1; 8 bases fit TRBD2. The CDR3 runs 14 residues. With V trimmed by 7 bases and J by 6 bases, 8 bases remained unmatched. The CDR3 here is CASIERETANEQFF. The CDR3 DNA follows: TGTGCCAGCATAGAGCGGGAGACGGCCAATGAGCAGTTCTTC.

At least ten counts were recorded for this clonotype. This chain connects TRBV6-6 to TRBJ2-7, with 8 bases fitting TRBD1. V lost 6 bases, J lost 5 bases, and 12 bases stayed unmatched. The CDR3 covers 15 residues. Per the germline V gene, CDR1 is MNHNY and CDR2 is SVGAGI (reference sequence). The CDR3 sequence: CASSLRGQDQNEQYF. The CDR3 nucleotides read TGTGCCAGCAGCCTCCGGGGACAGGATCAAAACGAGCAGTACTTC.

In this sample, this clonotype turned up many times. The J gene is TRBJ2-3, the V gene TRBV7-2; D gene ambiguous. The CDR3 is 13 amino acids. CDR1 and CDR2 from the germline V gene are SGHTA and FQGNSA. Trimming pared 8 bases from V and 1 base from J, leaving 10 bases between. This CDR3 is CASQEQRTDTQYF. The CDR3 bases are TGTGCCAGCCAAGAACAGCGCACAGATACGCAGTATTTT.

This clonotype was counted ten times or more. V and J are TRBV24-1 and TRBJ2-1; 11 nucleotides match TRBD2. The germline V gene encodes CDR1 KGHDR and CDR2 SFDVKD. The CDR3 is 21 amino acids. Trimming took 3 bases from V and 0 from J; bases not matched to a gene: 15. The CDR3 DNA is TGTGCCACCAGTGATCCCAAGACCGGGACTAGCGGAGGGAGCTCCTACAATGAGCAGTTCTTC. Translation: CATSDPKTGTSGGSSYNEQFF.